This TCR beta chain originates from a study of T cell changes during pregnancy in multiple sclerosis. Clones were read by immunoSEQ multiplex PCR, and TCRdb kept only the in-frame ones, dropping some. This table has approximately 8,500 clones, about 87% appearing once. The CDR3 spans 15 residues. V dropped 4 bases and J dropped 2; count of bases not matched to a gene: 5. Looked up from germline, CDR1 is MNHEY and CDR2 is SMNVEV (reference sequence). This receptor was identified in a female donor in good health, enrolled as a control in a pregnancy study. The specimen was CD8+ T cells from peripheral blood mononuclear cells, collected in the first trimester of pregnancy. The rearrangement links TRBV27 to TRBJ2-7; TRBD2 matches 10 bases. CDR3 region: CASSYGAGGPYEQYF. The CDR3, as DNA: TGTGCCAGCAGTTATGGAGCGGGGGGGCCCTACGAGCAGTACTTC.